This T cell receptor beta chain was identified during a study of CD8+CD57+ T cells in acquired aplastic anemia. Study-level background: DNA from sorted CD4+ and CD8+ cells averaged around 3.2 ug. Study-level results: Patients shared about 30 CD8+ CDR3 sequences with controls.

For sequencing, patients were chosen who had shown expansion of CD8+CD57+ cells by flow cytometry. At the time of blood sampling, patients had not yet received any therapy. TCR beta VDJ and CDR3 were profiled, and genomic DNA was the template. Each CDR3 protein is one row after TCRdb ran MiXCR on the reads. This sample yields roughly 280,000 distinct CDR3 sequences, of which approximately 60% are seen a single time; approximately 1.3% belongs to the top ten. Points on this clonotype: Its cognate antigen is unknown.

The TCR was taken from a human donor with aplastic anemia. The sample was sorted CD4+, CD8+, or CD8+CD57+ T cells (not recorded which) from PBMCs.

CDR3 amino acids: CSARGGRVGFF. The CDR3 DNA follows: TGCAGTGCTAGAGGAGGGAGGGTTGGGTTCTTC. This sequence joins TRBV20-1 and TRBJ2-1, with 7 bases lining up with TRBD2. Germline CDR1 reads DFQATT; CDR2 reads SNEGSKA (reference sequence). The V gene end was trimmed by 1 base and the J gene end by 15 bases; junction bases not matched to a gene: 6. This CDR3 contains 11 residues.